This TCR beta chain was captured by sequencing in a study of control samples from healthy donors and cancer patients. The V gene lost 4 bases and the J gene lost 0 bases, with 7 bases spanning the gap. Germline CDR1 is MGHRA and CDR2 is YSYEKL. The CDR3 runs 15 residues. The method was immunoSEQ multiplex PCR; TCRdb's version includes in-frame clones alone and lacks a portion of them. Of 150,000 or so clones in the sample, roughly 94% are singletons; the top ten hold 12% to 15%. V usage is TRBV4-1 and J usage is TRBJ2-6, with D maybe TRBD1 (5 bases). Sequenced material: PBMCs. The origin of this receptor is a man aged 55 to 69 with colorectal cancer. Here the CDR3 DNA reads TGCGCCAGCAGCCGGGGCAGCTCTGGGGCCAACGTCCTGACTTTC. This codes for CASSRGSSGANVLTF.